What follows describes a single TCR beta chain. Its antigen target is currently unknown. One base away there is no much larger clone; base qualities are not given. Library method: the immunoSEQ multiplex PCR assay. Drawn from immuneACCESS, this table holds only the in-frame rearrangements with V and J called that TCRdb kept. Clones are partly lost; checked studies trace under half to an unresolved V gene and leave the rest unexplained. Here the sample has approximately 100,000 clones; around 88% occur a single time. The ten largest clonotypes hold around 14% of the sample. The data are from a study of control samples from healthy donors and cancer patients (dated by TCRdb to the early 2020s). The germline V gene sets CDR1 to SNHLY and CDR2 to FYNNEI. The CDR3 numbers 13 residues from cysteine through phenylalanine. Just CDR3 DNA is preserved here, 39 bases in frame from base 1. For this chain, trimming is 10 bases at the V end and 8 bases at the J end, and the number of junction bases without a gene match is 12.

The chain is assembled from TRBV2 and TRBJ1-2, with 8 bases in between that match TRBD1. The sample consisted of blood. This receptor was taken from a man in his thirties or forties in good health. Here is the DNA: TGTGCCACCCGGGACAGGAGCTCAGGGGGCTACACCTTC. Its translation reads: CATRDRSSGGYTF. Extended through the reference TRBV2 and TRBJ1-2 proteins, this CDR3 yields the full variable domain: EPEVTQTPSHQVTQMGQEVILRCVPISNHLYFYWYRQILGQKVEFLVSFYNNEISEKSEIFDDQFSVERPDGSNFTLKIRSTKLEDSAMYFCATRDRSSGGYTFGSGTRLTVV.